The 20 T cell receptor beta chains reported below all come from one sample, sequenced in a study of T cells in Graves' hyperthyroidism and ophthalmopathy. What was amplified from RNA transcripts were TCR beta CDR3 regions. The HTBI set primed first-round TCR CDR3 RT-PCR. TCRdb processed the multiplex PCR reads anew with MiXCR; each CDR3 protein has one entry. The data contain under 550,000 distinct CDR3 sequences, about 20% of them seen just once; the ten biggest clones take up 47%. The specimen sequenced was blood. These receptors originate from a man aged 35-49 years with Graves' ophthalmopathy.

The chain recombines TRBV6-1 with TRBJ1-1; possibly TRBD1 for D (6 bases). The V end lost 8 bases, the J end lost 4 bases, and 14 bases lay between the germline ends. Germline V gene sequence: CDR1 MNHNS, CDR2 SASEGT. The CDR3 totals 13 residues. CDR3 sequence (DNA): TGTGCCAGCGAGGGGGTGACGACCACTGAAGCTTTCTTT. The encoded protein is CASEGVTTTEAFF.

This chain joins TRBV2 and TRBJ2-1, with D perhaps matching TRBD1 (6 bases). This CDR3 is 17 amino acids long. Germline V gives CDR1 SNHLY, CDR2 FYNNEI. The V and J ends lost 8 bases and 3 bases respectively, with 23 bases between them. CDR3 residues: CASGRSFGQTNYNEQFF. The CDR3 DNA reads TGTGCCAGCGGACGGTCTTTCGGACAGACCAACTACAATGAGCAGTTCTTC.

The V and J genes are TRBV5-1 and TRBJ1-2; 7 bases line up with TRBD1. V dropped 4 bases and J dropped 8; count of bases not matched to a gene: 14. The CDR3 length is 15 residues. CDR1 and CDR2 from the germline V gene are SGHRS and YFSETQ. The CDR3 reads CASSPREGAREGYTF. For the CDR3, the DNA is TGCGCCAGCAGCCCGCGCGAGGGGGCGCGTGAAGGCTACACCTTC.

This clonotype showed up just a few times. The chain couples TRBV18 to TRBJ2-3; 9 nucleotides match TRBD1. This CDR3 is built from 15 residues. The germline gives CDR1 KGHSH, CDR2 LQKENI. V trimming: 4 bases; J trimming: 4 bases; junction bases outside the gene matches: 6. The CDR3 DNA is TGTGCCAGCTCACGGGGACAGGGTAACGCAGATACGCAGTATTTT. Its translation is CASSRGQGNADTQYF.

This clonotype was counted between two and nine times. The rearrangement joins TRBV7-3 to TRBJ1-3; 10 nucleotides agree with TRBD1. Germline lookup yields CDR1 SGHTA and CDR2 FQGTGA. The CDR3 covers 19 residues. Trimming at V came to 4 bases and at J to 2 bases, leaving 14 bases not matched to a gene. CDR3 DNA sequence: TGTGCCAGCAGCTCCGGGATCAGTTGGGACAGGGGACCTGGAAACACCATATATTTT. The encoded protein is CASSSGISWDRGPGNTIYF.

At least ten counts were recorded for this clonotype. At one boundary the junction diverges from the germline segment, which might be a read error. The CDR3, as DNA: TGTGCCAGCAGCTTGGGGGGGGTGAACACTGAAGCTTTCTTT. It yields the protein CASSLGGVNTEAFF. V is TRBV5-1 and J is TRBJ1-1; maybe TRBD1 (5 bases). Germline V gene sequence: CDR1 SGHRS, CDR2 YFSETQ. There are 14 residues in the CDR3.

A note on this clonotype: The CDR3 end shows no conserved phenylalanine or tryptophan, and so a read error is likely. V usage is TRBV5-1 and J usage is TRBJ2-5; weak D call: TRBD1 (7 bases). The CDR3 runs to 15 residues. Germline assignment: CDR1 SGHRS and CDR2 YFSETQ. Trimming shortened V by 4 bases and J by 3 bases, and 16 bases separated the two germline ends. CDR3 amino acids: CASSVVSGGKETQYL. CDR3 DNA: TGCGCCAGCAGCGTCGTGTCAGGGGGGAAAGAGACCCAGTACCTC.

The chain has TRBV6-5 and TRBJ2-1; 11 nucleotides align to TRBD2. With 3 bases clipped from V and 5 bases from J, the junction kept 18 bases outside the gene matches. Per the germline V gene, CDR1 is MNHEY and CDR2 is SVGAGI. The CDR3 is 20 residues long. The CDR3 loop reads CASSYGAFRGYSGRDNEQFF. DNA of the CDR3: TGTGCCAGCAGTTATGGGGCCTTTAGAGGGTATAGCGGGAGGGACAATGAGCAGTTCTTC.

V usage is TRBV7-8 and J usage is TRBJ1-4, with unresolved D. The V end lost 5 bases, the J end lost 3 bases, and 7 bases lay between the germline ends. The germline gives CDR1 SGHVS, CDR2 FQNEAQ. The CDR3 has 13 residues. CDR3: CASSRAPNEKLFF. The CDR3, as DNA: TGTGCCAGCAGCAGGGCACCTAATGAAAAACTGTTTTTT.

This clonotype was recorded at least ten times. The V gene is TRBV20-1, the J gene TRBJ2-3; 11 bases map to TRBD2. With 1 base clipped from V and 2 bases from J, the junction kept 8 bases outside the gene matches. The CDR3 totals 17 residues. Germline V gives CDR1 DFQATT, CDR2 SNEGSKA (reference sequence). In DNA form, the CDR3 reads TGCAGTGCTAGAGTATCCCTACTAGCGGGGGACACAGATACGCAGTATTTT. Encoded protein: CSARVSLLAGDTDTQYF.

This clonotype was counted many times. This chain joins TRBV6-2 or TRBV6-3 and TRBJ2-1; 7 nucleotides line up with TRBD2. Trimming cost V 0 bases and J 13 bases; bases outside gene matches: 6. Germline loops: CDR1 MNHEY, CDR2 SVGEGT. The CDR3 is made up of 13 amino acids. CDR3 loop: CASSYSRAGRQFF. CDR3 DNA sequence: TGTGCCAGCAGTTACTCGAGAGCGGGGCGTCAGTTCTTC.

This clonotype was counted at least ten times. The rearrangement joins TRBV28 to TRBJ2-2; the D gene is possibly TRBD1 (6 bases). The V end was cut by 6 bases, the J end by 0 bases, with 14 bases between. Germline assignment: CDR1 MDHEN and CDR2 SYDVKM. The CDR3 is made up of 16 amino acids. DNA for the CDR3: TGTGCCAGCAGAGAAGCAGGGGTGACGAACACCGGGGAGCTGTTTTTT. Translating it yields CASREAGVTNTGELFF.

This clonotype was counted between two and nine times. The rearrangement links TRBV5-5 to TRBJ1-4; no reliable D call. This CDR3 is built from 12 residues. CDR1 and CDR2 from the germline V gene are SGHKS and YYEKEE (reference sequence). Between the trimmed V and J ends, which lost 7 bases and 4 bases, there was a span of 8 bases. This CDR3 is CASSGINEKLFF. The CDR3 coding sequence is TGTGCCAGCTCCGGGATTAATGAAAAACTGTTTTTT.

This chain links TRBV5-6 with TRBJ2-7; no definite D call. V was shortened by 2 bases and J by 2 bases, with 8 bases between the two germline ends. The CDR3 is 13 amino acids. From germline, CDR1 is SGHDT and CDR2 YYEEEE. The CDR3 bases are TGTGCCAGCAGCTTATACGAGGCCTACGAGCAGTACTTC. Translating gives CASSLYEAYEQYF. Looking up the rest from reference TRBV5-6 and TRBJ2-7 gives the full variable domain: DAGVTQSPTHLIKTRGQQVTLRCSPKSGHDTVSWYQQALGQGPQFIFQYYEEEERQRGNFPDRFSGHQFPNYSSELNVNALLLGDSALYLCASSLYEAYEQYFGPGTRLTVT.

This clonotype showed up just once. This chain links TRBV3-1 with TRBJ2-1; possibly TRBD1 or TRBD2 for D (5 bases each). The CDR3 spans 13 residues. Germline CDR1 reads LGHDT; CDR2 reads YNNKEL (reference sequence). Trimming took off 6 bases at V and 15 bases at J, with 21 bases between the two ends. Here the CDR3 reads CASSYGTPNNPFF. The CDR3 bases are TGTGCCAGCAGTTACGGGACCCCGAATAACCCGTTCTTC.

V and J are TRBV5-1 and TRBJ2-7; 11 positions agree with TRBD2. V trimming: 3 bases; J trimming: 3 bases; junction bases outside the gene matches: 5. The CDR3 runs to 15 residues. In germline, CDR1 is SGHRS, CDR2 YFSETQ. The CDR3 protein is CASSSRGLADYEQYF. DNA for the CDR3: TGCGCCAGCAGCTCGAGGGGACTAGCGGACTACGAGCAGTACTTC. Combining the CDR3 with reference TRBV5-1 and TRBJ2-7 gives the whole variable domain KAGVTQTPRYLIKTRGQQVTLSCSPISGHRSVSWYQQTPGQGLQFLFEYFSETQRNKGNFPGRFSGRQFSNSRSEMNVSTLELGDSALYLCASSSRGLADYEQYFGPGTRLTVT.

About this clonotype: One end of the junction is discordant with germline, which a read error may explain. The chain links TRBV6-1 to TRBJ2-2; TRBD1 aligns across 8 bases. The germline V gene encodes CDR1 MNHNS and CDR2 SASEGT. This CDR3 is built from 14 residues. The CDR3 region has the DNA TGTGCCAGCACACGCAGGGGGCCCACCGGGGAGCTGCTTTTT. It codes for CASTRRGPTGELLF.

Only a few counts were recorded for this clonotype. The chain recombines TRBV7-2 with TRBJ2-4; D unresolved. The CDR3 loop spans 16 amino acids. The V gene lost 5 bases and the J gene lost 6 bases, with 20 bases spanning the gap. The germline gives CDR1 SGHTA, CDR2 FQGNSA. The CDR3 spells CASSPQDTLLLNIQYF. The DNA of the CDR3 is TGTGCCAGCAGCCCCCAAGACACCCTCCTTCTAAACATTCAGTACTTC.

The chain couples TRBV20-1 to TRBJ1-5; D gene uncertain. V was trimmed by 5 bases and J by 4 bases, leaving 12 bases between them. CDR3 length: 13 amino acids. The germline gives CDR1 DFQATT, CDR2 SNEGSKA (reference sequence). The CDR3 region is CSAGWGGNQPQHF. DNA of the CDR3: TGCAGTGCTGGGTGGGGTGGTAATCAGCCCCAGCATTTT.

This clonotype was detected many times. This rearrangement joins TRBV3-1 to TRBJ2-7; 10 nucleotides agree with TRBD2. The CDR3 consists of 14 residues. Germline CDR1 reads LGHDT; CDR2 reads YNNKEL (reference sequence). The junction had 6 bases not matched to a gene; V was cut back by 6 bases and J by 4 bases. The chain's CDR3 is CASRQRGGRYEQYF. For the CDR3, the DNA is TGTGCCAGCAGGCAGCGGGGGGGCCGTTACGAGCAGTACTTC.